Below, one T cell receptor (beta chain) is given with its context. The CDR3 has 14 residues. CDR1 is MDHEN and CDR2 is SYDVKM in the germline V gene. With 6 bases clipped from V and 4 bases from J, the junction kept 6 bases outside the gene matches. The data were produced by immunoSEQ multiplex PCR, yet TCRdb's version contains in-frame clones alone and is incomplete. Of about 48,000 clones in the sample, approximately 84% were seen once. These data are taken from a study of OX40 agonist ivuxolimab in advanced cancers. Study-wide background: Eligibility admitted prior anti-PD-1, anti-PD-L1 or anti-CTLA-4 therapy; about 40% had some.

The sequencing used CD4+ or CD8+ T cells sorted from blood, collected in a trial of the OX40 agonist ivuxolimab. The receptor comes from an adult with an advanced solid tumor such as melanoma, head and neck, liver or kidney cancer. This chain links TRBV28 with TRBJ1-5, with 7 bases fitting TRBD1. CDR3 nucleotide sequence: TGTGCCAGCAGGATACCGACAGGGAATCAGCCCCAGCATTTT. It codes for CASRIPTGNQPQHF.